Sequencing of this T cell receptor (beta chain) was carried out in a study of blood T cells in healthy people across ages. A word on this clonotype: Given a much more abundant clone one base away, this may be a read error.

Combining a sample-barcoded 5' primer with a J-beta primer mix, a second PCR ran for about 7 to 11 cycles. Each cDNA molecule carried a tag from a template-switch adaptor that contained 12 random nucleotides. TCRdb called the 5' RACE reads again in MiXCR, with one record for every CDR3 protein. This sample has about 680,000 distinct CDR3 sequences, with approximately 50% found just once. Germline-derived CDR1 and CDR2 are LNHNV and YYDKDF (reference sequence). V lost 1 base to trimming and J lost 8 bases; unmatched junction nucleotides: 13. CDR3 size: 17 residues. The rearrangement joins TRBV15 to TRBJ2-1, with 8 nucleotides matching TRBD2. The receptor's source is a woman aged 60-75 years in good health. Specimen: blood. CDR3 in amino acids: CATSRGPGRAGAHEQFF. CDR3 DNA sequence: TGTGCCACCAGCAGAGGACCCGGACGAGCGGGAGCTCATGAGCAGTTCTTC.